This TCR beta chain originates from a study of cytomegalovirus exposure and HLA in healthy donors. After removal of 5 bases from V and 4 bases from J, the junction contained 8 bases not matched to a gene. The germline V gene has CDR1 MNHEY and CDR2 SMNVEV (reference sequence). The CDR3 is made up of 15 amino acids. PCR involved 60 Vbeta and 13 Jbeta primers. Repertoires were generated with immunoSEQ multiplex PCR, while TCRdb's copy carries only in-frame clones and drops some. The table lists some 100,000 clones, roughly 76% of them singletons. This rearrangement joins TRBV27 to TRBJ1-5; 7 nucleotides match TRBD1. The source of this sequence is a woman aged 45 to 65 in good health and CMV-seropositive. The sequencing sample was made of PBMCs. The CDR3 DNA is TGTGCCAGCAGTCCCCGAGAGGGGGCTAATCAGCCCCAGCATTTT. Protein product: CASSPREGANQPQHF.